One and the same sample provided the 13 T cell receptor beta chains below, sequenced in a study of radiation and T cells in renal cell carcinoma. Produced via immunoSEQ multiplex PCR; TCRdb's table is partial and in-frame only. The table records some 150,000 clones, approximately 86% of them present only once. Described time point: blood 4 weeks post-SBRT, at nephrectomy. As for treatment: 15 Gy SBRT to primary tumor, nephrectomy 4 weeks later. The sequences come from blood, collected from a patient whose treatment included radiotherapy and nephrectomy. These receptor sequences come from a woman aged 45-65 years with renal cell carcinoma.

This clone showed up just once. CDR3 residues: CASGDRESYEQYF. CDR3 DNA: TGTGCCAGCGGGGACCGGGAGTCCTACGAGCAGTACTTC. The chain combines TRBV19 with TRBJ2-7, with TRBD2 as a possible D gene (6 bases). Germline V gives CDR1 LNHDA, CDR2 SQIVND (reference sequence). The CDR3 has 13 residues. Between the trimmed V and J ends, which lost 9 bases and 1 base, there was a span of 13 bases.

This chain joins TRBV7-2 and TRBJ1-1; D remains ambiguous. V shed 3 bases and J shed 4 bases, with 9 bases lying between them. The CDR3 is 13 residues long. From germline, CDR1 is SGHTA and CDR2 FQGNSA. The CDR3 here is CASSFRTGTEAFF. In DNA, the CDR3 is TGTGCCAGCAGCTTCCGGACGGGCACTGAAGCTTTCTTT.

The V gene is TRBV7-2, the J gene TRBJ2-4, with 16 bases identical to TRBD2. J was trimmed by 6 bases and V by 5 bases; bases with no gene match: 7. CDR1 is SGHTA and CDR2 is FQGNSA in the germline V gene. This CDR3 is built from 17 residues. The CDR3 coding sequence is TGTGCCAGCAGCAAGGGACTAGCGGGAGGGCCGGGAAACATTCAGTACTTC. Translating it yields CASSKGLAGGPGNIQYF.

The chain has TRBV28 and TRBJ1-2, with D perhaps matching TRBD1 (6 bases). The CDR3 consists of 15 residues. Germline lookup yields CDR1 MDHEN and CDR2 SYDVKM. V lost 2 bases, J lost 5 bases, and 15 bases lay in between. The CDR3 DNA is TGTGCCAGCAGTTTAGCCCCGGGGGGCCGGTATGGCTACACCTTC. Translating it yields CASSLAPGGRYGYTF.

This clone showed up just once. The chain recombines TRBV5-6 with TRBJ1-3; D unresolved. The V end lost 2 bases, the J end lost 0 bases, and 6 bases lay between the germline ends. CDR3 size: 14 residues. The germline V gene encodes CDR1 SGHDT and CDR2 YYEEEE. The CDR3 sequence is CASSFISSGNTIYF. CDR3 bases: TGTGCCAGCAGCTTTATTAGCTCTGGAAACACCATATATTTT. The full variable domain, in which reference TRBV5-6 and TRBJ1-3 provide the parts outside the CDR3, is DAGVTQSPTHLIKTRGQQVTLRCSPKSGHDTVSWYQQALGQGPQFIFQYYEEEERQRGNFPDRFSGHQFPNYSSELNVNALLLGDSALYLCASSFISSGNTIYFGEGSWLTVV.

This clone was picked up one time. The chain has TRBV18 and TRBJ2-7; D not resolved. Germline V gene lookup returns CDR1 KGHSH and CDR2 LQKENI. V gave up 5 bases and J gave up 0 bases, with 8 bases separating them. The CDR3 totals 13 residues. For the CDR3, the DNA is TGTGCCAGCTCAGACGGCAACTCCTACGAGCAGTACTTC. Its translation: CASSDGNSYEQYF.

The chain employs TRBV10-3 and TRBJ2-1; D may be TRBD1 (5 bases). The CDR3 is 14 residues long. V lost 4 bases and J lost 3, with 10 bases in between. From germline, CDR1 is ENHRY and CDR2 SYGVKD. The chain's CDR3 is CAISAGPGYNEQFF. The CDR3 DNA follows: TGTGCCATCAGTGCAGGGCCCGGCTACAATGAGCAGTTCTTC.

The gene calls are TRBV5-1 and TRBJ2-7; the match to TRBD1 covers 10 bases. The ends lost 6 bases at V and 0 bases at J; junction bases unmatched: 6. CDR3 size: 15 residues. The germline V gene encodes CDR1 SGHRS and CDR2 YFSETQ. The chain's CDR3 is CASTPTGGSSYEQYF. The CDR3 bases are TGCGCCAGCACCCCGACAGGGGGCAGCTCCTACGAGCAGTACTTC.

To note about this clone: At the DNA level, this CDR3 is encoded by other sequences in the same sample as well. V gene TRBV2 combines with J gene TRBJ1-5; 9 bases map to TRBD1. Losses at the gene ends were 3 bases for V and 2 bases for J; bases not matched to a gene: 2. This CDR3 region has 15 residues. Looked up from germline, CDR1 is SNHLY and CDR2 is FYNNEI. CDR3 sequence: CASSDRTGGNQPQHF. The DNA of the CDR3 is TGTGCCAGCAGTGATAGGACAGGGGGCAATCAGCCCCAGCATTTT.

This sequence joins TRBV10-3 and TRBJ1-2; TRBD1 might be the D (5 bases). Germline CDR1 and CDR2: ENHRY and SYGVKD. The CDR3 is 14 residues long. V lost 5 bases, J lost 6 bases, and 16 bases lay in between. CDR3 DNA sequence: TGTGCCATCAGTCGGGACTCCTCGGGGCATGGCTACACCTTC. Translation gives CAISRDSSGHGYTF.

This clone was counted only a few times. Here the CDR3 DNA reads TGTGCCAGCAGAGGGACAGGGAATCAGCCCCAGCATTTT. It yields the protein CASRGTGNQPQHF. The V gene is TRBV2, the J gene TRBJ1-5, with 9 bases that match TRBD1. In germline, CDR1 is SNHLY, CDR2 FYNNEI. V dropped 6 bases and J dropped 4; count of bases not matched to a gene: 1. The CDR3 is made up of 13 amino acids.

This chain joins TRBV5-4 and TRBJ2-7; TRBD1 aligns across 7 bases. V was clipped by 4 bases and J by 0 bases; unmatched bases: 4. This CDR3 comprises 14 residues. Germline CDR1 is SGHNT and CDR2 is YYREEE (reference sequence). The CDR3 sequence is CASSTGTASYEQYF. The DNA of the CDR3 is TGTGCCAGCAGCACTGGGACAGCCTCCTACGAGCAGTACTTC. The entire variable domain, with the rest obtained from reference TRBV5-4 and TRBJ2-7, is as follows: ETGVTQSPTHLIKTRGQQVTLRCSSQSGHNTVSWYQQALGQGPQFIFQYYREEENGRGNFPPRFSGLQFPNYSSELNVNALELDDSALYLCASSTGTASYEQYFGPGTRLTVT.

This chain uses TRBV5-1 with TRBJ2-1, with 10 bases identical to TRBD2. This CDR3 is 15 amino acids long. V shed 0 bases, J shed 4 bases, and the junction held 1 base outside the gene matches. The V gene's germline CDR1 is SGHRS and CDR2 YFSETQ. CDR3: CASSLGTSGYNEQFF. The DNA for the CDR3 is TGCGCCAGCAGCTTGGGGACTAGCGGTTACAATGAGCAGTTCTTC. Supplemented by reference TRBV5-1 and TRBJ2-1, the full variable domain reads KAGVTQTPRYLIKTRGQQVTLSCSPISGHRSVSWYQQTPGQGLQFLFEYFSETQRNKGNFPGRFSGRQFSNSRSEMNVSTLELGDSALYLCASSLGTSGYNEQFFGPGTRLTVL.